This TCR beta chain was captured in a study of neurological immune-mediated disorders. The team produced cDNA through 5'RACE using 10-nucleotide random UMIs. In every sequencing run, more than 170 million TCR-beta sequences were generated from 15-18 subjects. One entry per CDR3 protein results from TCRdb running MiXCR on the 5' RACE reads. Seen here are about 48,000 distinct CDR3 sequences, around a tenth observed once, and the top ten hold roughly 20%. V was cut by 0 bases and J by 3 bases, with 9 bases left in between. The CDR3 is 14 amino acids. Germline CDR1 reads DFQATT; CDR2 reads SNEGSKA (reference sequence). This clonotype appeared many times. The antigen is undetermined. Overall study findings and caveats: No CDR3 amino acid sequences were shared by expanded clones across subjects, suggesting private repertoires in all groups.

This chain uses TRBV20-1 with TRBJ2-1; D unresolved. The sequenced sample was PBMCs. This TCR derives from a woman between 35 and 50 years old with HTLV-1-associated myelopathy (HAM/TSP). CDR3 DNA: TGCAGTGCTAGAGATCAAGTATTCTACAATGAGCAGTTCTTC. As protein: CSARDQVFYNEQFF.